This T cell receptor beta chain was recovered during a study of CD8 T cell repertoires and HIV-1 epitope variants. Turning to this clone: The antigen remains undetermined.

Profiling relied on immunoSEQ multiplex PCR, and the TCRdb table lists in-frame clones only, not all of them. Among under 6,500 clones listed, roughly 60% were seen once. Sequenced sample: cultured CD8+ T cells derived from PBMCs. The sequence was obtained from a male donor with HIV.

CDR3 sequence (DNA): TGCAGCGTTGTGGTAACTTCCTACAATGAGCAGTTCTTC. Protein sequence: CSVVVTSYNEQFF. J is TRBJ2-1 and V is TRBV29-1; D unclear. Between the trimmed V and J ends, which lost 4 bases and 1 base, there was a span of 8 bases. Germline V gene sequence: CDR1 SQVTM, CDR2 ANQGSEA. The CDR3 has 13 residues.